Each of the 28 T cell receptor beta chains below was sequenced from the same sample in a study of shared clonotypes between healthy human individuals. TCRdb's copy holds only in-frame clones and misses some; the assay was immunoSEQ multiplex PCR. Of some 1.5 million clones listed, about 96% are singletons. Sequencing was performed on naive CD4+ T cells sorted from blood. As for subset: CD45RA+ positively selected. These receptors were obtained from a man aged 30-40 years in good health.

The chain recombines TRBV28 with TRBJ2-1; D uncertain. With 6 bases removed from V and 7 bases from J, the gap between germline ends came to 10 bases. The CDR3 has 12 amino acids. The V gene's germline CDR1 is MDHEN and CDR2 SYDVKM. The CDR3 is CASSWLWNEQFF. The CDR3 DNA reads TGTGCCAGCAGCTGGCTTTGGAATGAGCAGTTCTTC.

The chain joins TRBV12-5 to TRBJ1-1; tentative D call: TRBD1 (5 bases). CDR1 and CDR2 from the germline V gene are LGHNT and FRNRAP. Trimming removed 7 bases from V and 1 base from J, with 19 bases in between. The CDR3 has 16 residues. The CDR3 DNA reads TGTGCTAGTGCCCGGCTGGGACGGACCTCGAACACTGAAGCTTTCTTT. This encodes CASARLGRTSNTEAFF.

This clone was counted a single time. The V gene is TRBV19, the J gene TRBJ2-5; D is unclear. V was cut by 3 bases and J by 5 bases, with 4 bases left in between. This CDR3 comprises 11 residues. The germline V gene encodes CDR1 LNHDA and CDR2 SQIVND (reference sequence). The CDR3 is CASSILETQYF. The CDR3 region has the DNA TGTGCCAGTAGTATTTTGGAGACCCAGTACTTC.

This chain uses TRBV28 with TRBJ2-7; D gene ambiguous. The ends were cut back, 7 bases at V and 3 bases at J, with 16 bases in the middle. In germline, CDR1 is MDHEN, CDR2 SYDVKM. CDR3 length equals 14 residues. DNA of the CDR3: TGTGCCAGCAAGGAGCAGGACCAGCGCTACGAGCAGTACTTC. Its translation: CASKEQDQRYEQYF.

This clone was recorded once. The CDR3 DNA follows: TGTGCCAGCAGTCCCATGGGCGGAGGGGAGACCCAGTACTTC. This sequence encodes CASSPMGGGETQYF. The rearrangement joins TRBV28 to TRBJ2-5, with D possibly TRBD2 on 6 matching bases. The CDR3 runs 14 residues. V lost 5 bases, J lost 5 bases, and 15 bases lay in between. Germline-derived CDR1 and CDR2 are MDHEN and SYDVKM.

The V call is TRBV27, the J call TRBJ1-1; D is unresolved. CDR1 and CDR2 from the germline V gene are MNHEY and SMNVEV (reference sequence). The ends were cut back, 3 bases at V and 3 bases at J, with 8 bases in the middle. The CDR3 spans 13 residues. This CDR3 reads CASSFKGHTEAFF. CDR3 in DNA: TGTGCCAGCAGTTTCAAGGGTCACACTGAAGCTTTCTTT.

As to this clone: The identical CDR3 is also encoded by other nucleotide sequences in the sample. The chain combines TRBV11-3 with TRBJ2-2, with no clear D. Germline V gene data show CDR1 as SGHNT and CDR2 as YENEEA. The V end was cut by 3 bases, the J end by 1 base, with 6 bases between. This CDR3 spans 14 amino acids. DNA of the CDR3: TGTGCCAGCAGCTTGAACAGGAACACCGGGGAGCTGTTTTTT. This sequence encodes CASSLNRNTGELFF.

CDR3 coding DNA: TGCAGCGTTACGGACTTTAACACTGAAGCTTTCTTT. Amino acids: CSVTDFNTEAFF. The rearrangement uses TRBV29-1 and TRBJ1-1; D gene ambiguous. Germline assignment: CDR1 SQVTM and CDR2 ANQGSEA. The CDR3 is made up of 12 amino acids. The germline V and J ends were trimmed by 5 bases and 2 bases, with 9 bases remaining between them.

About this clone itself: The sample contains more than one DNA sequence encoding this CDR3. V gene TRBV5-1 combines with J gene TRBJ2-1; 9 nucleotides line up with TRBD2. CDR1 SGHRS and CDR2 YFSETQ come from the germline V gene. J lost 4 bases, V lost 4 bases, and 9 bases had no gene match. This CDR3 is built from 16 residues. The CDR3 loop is CASSLALAGPYNEQFF. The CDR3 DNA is TGCGCCAGCAGCCTCGCGCTAGCGGGACCTTACAATGAGCAGTTCTTC.

This CDR3 is CASSLRISRELFF. CDR3 nucleotide sequence: TGTGCCAGCAGTTTGCGGATTTCGAGGGAGCTGTTTTTT. V and J are TRBV7-2 and TRBJ2-2; D is unresolved. This CDR3 contains 13 residues. V was shortened by 6 bases and J by 9 bases, with 14 bases between the two germline ends. CDR1 is SGHTA and CDR2 is FQGNSA in the germline V gene.

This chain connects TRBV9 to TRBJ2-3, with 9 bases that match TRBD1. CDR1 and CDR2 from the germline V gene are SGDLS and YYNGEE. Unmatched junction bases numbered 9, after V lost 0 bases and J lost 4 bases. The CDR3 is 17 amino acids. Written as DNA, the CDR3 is TGTGCCAGCAGCGTAGCTCCCCCCGGGACAGGGTCAGATACGCAGTATTTT. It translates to CASSVAPPGTGSDTQYF.

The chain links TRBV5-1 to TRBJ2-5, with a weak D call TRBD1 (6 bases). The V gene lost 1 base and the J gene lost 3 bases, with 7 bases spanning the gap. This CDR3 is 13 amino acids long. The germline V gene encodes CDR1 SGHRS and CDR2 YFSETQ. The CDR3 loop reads CASSLTGKETQYF. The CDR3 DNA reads TGCGCCAGCAGCTTGACAGGGAAAGAGACCCAGTACTTC.

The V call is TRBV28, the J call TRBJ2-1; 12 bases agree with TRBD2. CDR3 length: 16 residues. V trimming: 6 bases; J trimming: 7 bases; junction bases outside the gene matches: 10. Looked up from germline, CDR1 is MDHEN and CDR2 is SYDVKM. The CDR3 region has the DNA TGTGCCAGCAGACCCGGCGGGCTAGCGGGAGGGAATGAGCAGTTCTTC. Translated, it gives CASRPGGLAGGNEQFF.

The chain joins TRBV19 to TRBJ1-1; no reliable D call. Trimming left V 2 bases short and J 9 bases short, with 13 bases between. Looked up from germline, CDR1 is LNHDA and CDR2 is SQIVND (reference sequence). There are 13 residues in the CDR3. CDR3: CASSITVLQQAFF. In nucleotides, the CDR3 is TGTGCCAGTAGTATAACCGTCTTGCAGCAAGCTTTCTTT. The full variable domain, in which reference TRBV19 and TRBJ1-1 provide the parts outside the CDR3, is DGGITQSPKYLFRKEGQNVTLSCEQNLNHDAMYWYRQDPGQGLRLIYYSQIVNDFQKGDIAEGYSVSREKKESFPLTVTSAQKNPTAFYLCASSITVLQQAFFGQGTRLTVV.

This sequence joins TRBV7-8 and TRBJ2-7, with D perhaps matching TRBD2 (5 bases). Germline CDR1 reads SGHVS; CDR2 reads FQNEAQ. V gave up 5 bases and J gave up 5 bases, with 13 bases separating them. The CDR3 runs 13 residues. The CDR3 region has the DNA TGTGCCAGCAGCGCTCGGGGAATTGACGAGCAGTACTTC. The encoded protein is CASSARGIDEQYF.

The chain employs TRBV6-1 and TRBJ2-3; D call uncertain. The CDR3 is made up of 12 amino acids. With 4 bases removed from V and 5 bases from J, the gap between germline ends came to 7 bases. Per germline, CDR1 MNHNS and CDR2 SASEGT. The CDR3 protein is CASSAVGDTQYF. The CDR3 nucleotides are TGTGCCAGCAGTGCGGTAGGAGATACGCAGTATTTT.

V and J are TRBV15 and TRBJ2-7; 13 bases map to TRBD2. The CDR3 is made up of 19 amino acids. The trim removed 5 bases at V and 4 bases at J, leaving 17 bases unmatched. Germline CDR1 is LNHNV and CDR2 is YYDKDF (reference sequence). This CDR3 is CATSPYSGTSGTAGYEQYF. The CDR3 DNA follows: TGTGCCACCAGCCCTTACTCCGGGACTAGCGGGACGGCGGGGTACGAGCAGTACTTC. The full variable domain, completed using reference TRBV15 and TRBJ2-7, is DAMVIQNPRYQVTQFGKPVTLSCSQTLNHNVMYWYQQKSSQAPKLLFHYYDKDFNNEADTPDNFQSRRPNTSFCFLDIRSPGLGDTAMYLCATSPYSGTSGTAGYEQYFGPGTRLTVT.

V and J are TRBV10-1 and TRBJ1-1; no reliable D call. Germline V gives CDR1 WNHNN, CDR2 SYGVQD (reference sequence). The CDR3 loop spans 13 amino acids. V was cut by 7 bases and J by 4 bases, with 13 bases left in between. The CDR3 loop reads CASKGPGGTEAFF. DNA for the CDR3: TGCGCCAGCAAGGGCCCTGGAGGCACTGAAGCTTTCTTT.

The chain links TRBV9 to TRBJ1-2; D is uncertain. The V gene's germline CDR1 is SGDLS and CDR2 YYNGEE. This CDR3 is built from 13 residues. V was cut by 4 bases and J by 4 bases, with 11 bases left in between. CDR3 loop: CASSRTAIYGYTF. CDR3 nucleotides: TGTGCCAGCAGCCGAACAGCTATCTATGGCTACACCTTC.

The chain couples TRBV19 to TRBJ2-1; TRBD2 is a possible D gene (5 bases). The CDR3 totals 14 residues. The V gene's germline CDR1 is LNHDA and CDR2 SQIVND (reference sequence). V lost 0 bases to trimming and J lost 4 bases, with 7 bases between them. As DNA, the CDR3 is TGTGCCAGTAGTATAGAGACTACTTACAATGAGCAGTTCTTC. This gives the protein CASSIETTYNEQFF.

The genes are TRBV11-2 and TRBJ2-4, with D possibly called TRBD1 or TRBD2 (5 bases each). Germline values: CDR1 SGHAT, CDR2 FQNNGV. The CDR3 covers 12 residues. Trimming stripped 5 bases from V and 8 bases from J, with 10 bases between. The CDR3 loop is CASSNMGDIQYF. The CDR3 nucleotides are TGTGCCAGCAGCAATATGGGGGACATTCAGTACTTC.

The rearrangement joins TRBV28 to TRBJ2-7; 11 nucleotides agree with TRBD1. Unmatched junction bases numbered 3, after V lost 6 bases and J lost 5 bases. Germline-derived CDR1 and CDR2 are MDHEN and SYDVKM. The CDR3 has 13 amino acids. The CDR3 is CASRDRGRDEQYF. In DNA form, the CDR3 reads TGTGCCAGCAGGGACAGGGGGCGGGACGAGCAGTACTTC.

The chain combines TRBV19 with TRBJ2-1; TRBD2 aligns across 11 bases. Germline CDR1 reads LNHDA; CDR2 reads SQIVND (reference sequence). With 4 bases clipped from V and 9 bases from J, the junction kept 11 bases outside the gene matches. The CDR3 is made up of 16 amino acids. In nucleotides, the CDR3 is TGTGCCAGTAGTACACTACTAGCGGGAGCCGGGGGTGAGCAGTTCTTC. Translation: CASSTLLAGAGGEQFF.

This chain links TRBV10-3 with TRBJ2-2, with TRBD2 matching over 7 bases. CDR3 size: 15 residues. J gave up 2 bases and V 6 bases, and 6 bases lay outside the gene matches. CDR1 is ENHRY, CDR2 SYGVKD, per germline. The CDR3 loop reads CAIRVASGNTGELFF. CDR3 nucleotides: TGTGCCATCAGGGTGGCTAGCGGCAACACCGGGGAGCTGTTTTTT.

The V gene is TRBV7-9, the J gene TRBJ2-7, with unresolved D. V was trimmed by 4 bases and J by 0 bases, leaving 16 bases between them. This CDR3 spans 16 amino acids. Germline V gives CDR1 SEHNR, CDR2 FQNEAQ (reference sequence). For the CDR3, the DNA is TGTGCCAGCAGCTCCACCGCACTATGGGGCTCCTACGAGCAGTACTTC. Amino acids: CASSSTALWGSYEQYF.

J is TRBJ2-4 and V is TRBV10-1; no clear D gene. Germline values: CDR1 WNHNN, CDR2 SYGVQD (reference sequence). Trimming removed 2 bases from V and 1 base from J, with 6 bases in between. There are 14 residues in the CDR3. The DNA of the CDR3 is TGCGCCAGCAGTGAGGGACGGGCCAAAAACATTCAGTACTTC. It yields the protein CASSEGRAKNIQYF.

This chain's CDR3 is CASRGGVAGVETQYF. The CDR3 nucleotides are TGTGCCAGCAGGGGAGGAGTAGCGGGAGTAGAGACCCAGTACTTC. This chain links TRBV7-2 with TRBJ2-5, with 9 bases identical to TRBD2. The junction had 9 bases not matched to a gene; V was cut back by 6 bases and J by 4 bases. The germline CDR1 and CDR2 sequences are SGHTA and FQGNSA. The CDR3 consists of 15 residues. The full variable domain, its missing parts supplied by reference TRBV7-2 and TRBJ2-5, is GAGVSQSPSNKVTEKGKDVELRCDPISGHTALYWYRQSLGQGLEFLIYFQGNSAPDKSGLPSDRFSAERTGGSVSTLTIQRTQQEDSAVYLCASRGGVAGVETQYFGPGTRLLVL.

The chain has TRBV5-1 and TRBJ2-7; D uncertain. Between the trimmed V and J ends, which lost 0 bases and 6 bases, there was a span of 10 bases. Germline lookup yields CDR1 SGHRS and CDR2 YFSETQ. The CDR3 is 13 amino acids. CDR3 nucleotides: TGCGCCAGCAGCTTGGCGCTTTTTGGCGAGCAGTACTTC. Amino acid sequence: CASSLALFGEQYF.